This paragraph reports one T cell receptor beta chain. Germline-derived CDR1 and CDR2 are LNHDA and SQIVND (reference sequence). V trimming: 9 bases; J trimming: 6 bases; junction bases outside the gene matches: 6. CDR3 length: 14 amino acids. In the study's own analysis: Reference gene primer amplification gave estimated nucleated cell counts. Libraries were prepared by immunoSEQ multiplex PCR; TCRdb keeps only in-frame clonotypes and omits some of them. V and J calls and clone size are given by that table; D and trimming were obtained from the DNA. The table lists some 150,000 clones, about 85% of them singletons. This entry is derived from a study of blood T cell repertoires in COVID-19.

The V gene is TRBV19, the J gene TRBJ2-7; 15 bases are shared with TRBD2. The receptor was isolated from a woman between 40 and 55 years old with active or convalescent COVID-19. The sequenced sample consisted of peripheral blood. CDR3 residues: CASSAGLAGGEQYF. CDR3 DNA: TGTGCCAGCTCCGCGGGACTAGCGGGAGGCGAGCAGTACTTC.